A selection of T cell receptor beta chains follows, all from one sample in a study of PD-L1 blockade in urothelial cancer. Produced via immunoSEQ multiplex PCR; TCRdb's table is partial and in-frame only. Of 80,000 to 130,000 clones listed, roughly nine tenths were seen once; the top ten hold 0.7% to 0.95%. The specimen was PBMCs, collected around atezolizumab (anti-PD-L1) treatment. The receptor source for this set is a woman at least 80 years old with urothelial cancer. The CDR3 runs from the conserved cysteine through the conserved F or W. D genes are given only for firm matches. The size entry is marked missing in some rows and otherwise reads once, few, many or a size class.

TRBV15	TRBD2	16	TRBJ2-1	.	CATSRSTSGHPNEQFF	TGTGCCACCAGCAGATCGACTAGCGGGCATCCTAATGAGCAGTTCTTC
TRBV5-4	.	15	TRBJ1-1	.	CASSQDRGISTEAFF	TGTGCCAGCAGTCAGGATCGGGGAATCAGCACTGAAGCTTTCTTT
TRBV27	.	13	TRBJ1-1	.	CASSFGEGGAAFF	TGTGCCAGCAGTTTTGGGGAGGGGGGTGCAGCTTTCTTT
TRBV28	.	13	TRBJ2-7	.	CASRPGQSYEQYF	TGTGCCAGCAGACCCGGACAGAGTTACGAGCAGTACTTC
TRBV2	TRBD1	13	TRBJ1-2	.	CASRPTGGVGYTF	TGTGCCAGCCGCCCGACAGGGGGCGTCGGCTACACCTTC
TRBV7-9	.	13	TRBJ2-1	.	CASSLIQPNEQFF	TGTGCCAGCAGCTTGATACAGCCAAATGAGCAGTTCTTC
TRBV30	TRBD2	16	TRBJ2-1	.	CAWSVSGTSRYNEQFF	TGTGCCTGGAGTGTATCCGGGACTAGCAGATACAATGAGCAGTTCTTC
TRBV5-1	.	17	TRBJ1-1	.	CASSAGQLAHLNTEAFF	TGCGCCAGCAGCGCCGGACAGTTAGCTCACCTGAACACTGAAGCTTTCTTT
TRBV5-1	.	12	TRBJ2-7	.	CASSLASVEQYF	TGCGCCAGCAGCTTGGCGTCGGTCGAGCAGTACTTC
TRBV2	.	13	TRBJ1-1	.	CASNAVLNTEAFF	TGTGCCAGCAACGCGGTCTTGAACACTGAAGCTTTCTTT
TRBV5-1	TRBD2	14	TRBJ2-1	.	CASRLAGGYNEQFF	TGCGCCAGCAGACTGGCGGGGGGATACAATGAGCAGTTCTTC
TRBV2	.	15	TRBJ1-5	once	CASRIEGGSNQPQHF	TGTGCCAGCAGGATAGAGGGTGGGAGCAATCAGCCCCAGCATTTT